A single TCR beta chain is shown here with its context. Its specificity is not known. The CDR3 extends over 15 amino acids. Trimming took 5 bases from V and 3 from J; bases not matched to a gene: 7. These data are taken from a study of T cell repertoires in cytomegalovirus infection. Across the study: Selected CMV epitopes included recently identified HLA-C-restricted ones as well as well-studied HLA-B-restricted ones.

TCRdb called the reads again in MiXCR, with one record for every CDR3 protein. The sample yields fewer than 350,000 distinct CDR3 sequences, about 27% seen once. Findings and caveats of the study: CMV-specific TCR beta clonotypes restricted by HLA-C dominated the ex vivo response.

Source: cultured PBMCs, taken from culture after CMV antigen stimulation. This TCR derives from a human donor in good health (CMV status not recorded). Some clones in this sample may be carry-over from other donors' samples. The chain joins TRBV12-3 or TRBV12-4 to TRBJ1-5; 7 bases are a match to TRBD1. For the CDR3, the DNA is TGTGCCAGCAGTACCCACGACAGGGACAATCAGCCCCAGCATTTT. Residues: CASSTHDRDNQPQHF.